This entry lists 15 T cell receptor beta chains sequenced from one sample in a study of blood T cell repertoires in COVID-19. This table comes from immunoSEQ multiplex PCR, and its TCRdb copy is limited to in-frame clones, with some not included. The sample comprises about 180,000 clones, 86% of which are singletons, and 2.9% rests with the top ten. The specimen sequenced was peripheral blood. These TCRs come from a woman in her twenties or thirties with active or convalescent COVID-19.

This chain uses TRBV6-5 with TRBJ1-4; D not resolved. The germline V gene encodes CDR1 MNHEY and CDR2 SVGAGI. V lost 2 bases and J lost 0, with 4 bases in between. The CDR3 is 14 amino acids. In DNA form, the CDR3 reads TGTGCCAGCAGTTACGCGGCAACTAATGAAAAACTGTTTTTT. Translation gives CASSYAATNEKLFF.

The chain carries TRBV27 and TRBJ2-1; tentatively, D is TRBD1 (6 bases). V gave up 6 bases and J gave up 8 bases, with 17 bases separating them. This CDR3 spans 14 amino acids. Germline lookup yields CDR1 MNHEY and CDR2 SMNVEV (reference sequence). CDR3 region: CASRFLGAWDEQFF. CDR3 nucleotide sequence: TGTGCCAGCAGGTTCTTGGGGGCATGGGATGAGCAGTTCTTC.

This chain uses TRBV12-3 or TRBV12-4 with TRBJ2-7, with 8 bases matching TRBD1. V shed 7 bases, J shed 7 bases, and the junction held 6 bases outside the gene matches. The CDR3 runs to 12 residues. The CDR3, as DNA: TGTGCCAGCACTAAACAGGGGGAAGAGCAGTACTTC. Translating gives CASTKQGEEQYF.

This clone occurred once. The chain has TRBV6-5 and TRBJ1-4, with TRBD1 as a possible D gene (6 bases). The CDR3 is 15 amino acids. The V and J ends lost 6 bases and 8 bases respectively, with 19 bases between them. In germline, CDR1 is MNHEY, CDR2 SVGAGI. Here the CDR3 DNA reads TGTGCCAGCAGCGGAATTCTGGGGGCTAGGGAAAAACTGTTTTTT. Its translation: CASSGILGAREKLFF.

The chain links TRBV4-1 to TRBJ2-2; D is undetermined. V gave up 5 bases and J gave up 2 bases, with 12 bases separating them. CDR3 length: 15 amino acids. The germline V gene encodes CDR1 MGHRA and CDR2 YSYEKL. The CDR3 DNA reads as TGCGCCAGCAGCAGACTGGTGGTAAACACCGGGGAGCTGTTTTTT. This gives the protein CASSRLVVNTGELFF.

The chain joins TRBV18 to TRBJ1-4, with D tentatively TRBD1 (5 bases). V gave up 2 bases and J gave up 1 base, with 8 bases separating them. Germline V gene sequence: CDR1 KGHSH, CDR2 LQKENI. The CDR3 length is 15 residues. The CDR3: CASSPTGETNEKLFF. CDR3 nucleotide sequence: TGTGCCAGCTCACCAACGGGGGAAACTAATGAAAAACTGTTTTTT.

This chain joins TRBV24-1 and TRBJ2-1; 11 bases are shared with TRBD2. V lost 2 bases to trimming and J lost 2 bases; unmatched junction nucleotides: 1. From germline, CDR1 is KGHDR and CDR2 SFDVKD. The CDR3 covers 16 residues. The CDR3 bases are TGTGCCACCAGTGATTATAGCGGGAGGGCCTACAATGAGCAGTTCTTC. Translation gives CATSDYSGRAYNEQFF.

This clone has only one observation. This chain joins TRBV30 and TRBJ1-1, with D possibly TRBD1 on 5 matching bases. The CDR3 sequence is 15 residues long. CDR1 is GTSNPN and CDR2 is SVGIG in the germline V gene (reference sequence). Deletions cut 1 base from V and 1 base from J, with 13 bases between. This CDR3 is CAWSAGEGRNTEAFF. The CDR3 DNA is TGTGCCTGGAGTGCGGGGGAAGGGAGGAACACTGAAGCTTTCTTT. The complete variable domain, with remaining parts taken from reference TRBV30 and TRBJ1-1, reads SQTIHQWPATLVQPVGSPLSLECTVEGTSNPNLYWYRQAAGRGLQLLFYSVGIGQISSEVPQNLSASRPQDRQFILSSKKLLLSDSGFYLCAWSAGEGRNTEAFFGQGTRLTVV.

The CDR3 bases are TGCGCCAGCAGCTTAGGCGGGGTTGGCGAGCAGTACTTC. Protein: CASSLGGVGEQYF. This chain connects TRBV5-1 to TRBJ2-7, with D perhaps matching TRBD2 (6 bases). The CDR3 has 13 residues. Germline V lookup: CDR1 SGHRS, CDR2 YFSETQ. Deletions cut 2 bases from V and 6 bases from J, with 12 bases between.

The rearrangement links TRBV30 to TRBJ1-2; D gene ambiguous. V was pared by 1 base and J by 6 bases, with 15 bases between. The germline gives CDR1 GTSNPN, CDR2 SVGIG (reference sequence). The CDR3 is 14 amino acids. In DNA, the CDR3 is TGTGCCTGGAGTGGAGGAGCAGCTTTCCATGGCTACACCTTC. Amino acids: CAWSGGAAFHGYTF.

V gene TRBV3-1 (or the pseudogene TRBV3-2) combines with J gene TRBJ1-6, with D possibly TRBD1 on 5 matching bases. Trimming took off 1 base at V and 8 bases at J, with 9 bases between the two ends. The germline gives CDR1 LGHDT, CDR2 YNNKEL (reference sequence). This CDR3 contains 14 residues. CDR3 in amino acids: CASSQGVQDSPLHF. CDR3 DNA sequence: TGTGCCAGCAGCCAAGGAGTACAGGATTCACCCCTCCACTTT.

The rearrangement joins TRBV3-1 (or the pseudogene TRBV3-2) to TRBJ1-1; D call uncertain. Trimming pared 4 bases from V and 1 base from J, leaving 10 bases between. Germline CDR1 reads LGHDT; CDR2 reads YNNKEL (reference sequence). The CDR3 has 14 amino acids. In nucleotides, the CDR3 is TGTGCCAGCAGCCGGACGGGAGGGAACACTGAAGCTTTCTTT. Protein product: CASSRTGGNTEAFF.

The chain recombines TRBV6-6 with TRBJ2-3, with D unresolved. This CDR3 is 15 amino acids long. In germline, CDR1 is MNHNY, CDR2 SVGAGI (reference sequence). V shed 1 base and J shed 6 bases, with 14 bases lying between them. The CDR3 spells CASSYFNPQVDTQYF. The CDR3 DNA sequence: TGTGCCAGCAGTTACTTCAACCCCCAGGTGGATACGCAGTATTTT.

V usage is TRBV3-1 (or the pseudogene TRBV3-2) and J usage is TRBJ1-1; D is perhaps TRBD1 (6 bases). Trimming removed 9 bases from V and 2 bases from J, with 16 bases in between. The CDR3 loop spans 14 amino acids. Germline V CDR1 and CDR2: LGHDT, YNNKEL (reference sequence). The CDR3 reads CASERSGANTEAFF. CDR3 sequence (DNA): TGTGCCAGTGAGCGCTCAGGGGCCAACACTGAAGCTTTCTTT.

This clone is a singleton in its sample. The chain links TRBV10-2 to TRBJ2-7, with D tentatively TRBD2 (5 bases). V lost 7 bases and J 0 bases, leaving 13 bases between the germline ends. The CDR3 contains 14 residues. Germline CDR1 and CDR2: WSHSY and SAAADI. DNA for the CDR3: TGCGCCAGCACCGAGGGAGCTGCCTCCTACGAGCAGTACTTC. Its translation: CASTEGAASYEQYF.